Sequencing of this T cell receptor beta chain was carried out in a study of regulatory T cells in long-lasting Graves disease. Described time point: newly diagnosed GD, antithyroid drugs for less than 3 months. Making the TCR library involved RNA that had been extracted from PBMCs. The germline gives CDR1 SNHLY, CDR2 FYNNEI. The CDR3 sequence is 13 residues long. Trimming pared 4 bases from V and 5 bases from J, leaving 9 bases between. This clonotype was seen repeatedly, ten times or more. Researchers made TCR beta libraries by using iRepertoire HTBI primers and running Arm-PCR on CDR3 regions. Each CDR3 protein is one row after TCRdb ran MiXCR on the multiplex PCR reads. This repertoire shows about 500,000 distinct CDR3 sequences, around 13% found once; its top ten account for over 7%. The data also belong to a second study, concerning T cells in Graves' hyperthyroidism and ophthalmopathy. That work adds: Patients aged 18 to 65 had newly diagnosed hyperthyroidism of under 2 months' duration. For ophthalmopathy, model prediction preceded onset by a median roughly 6.5 months.

Sequencing used peripheral blood mononuclear cells (PBMCs), obtained at new diagnosis, from a patient treated with antithyroid drugs. V and J are TRBV2 and TRBJ1-5; tentative D call: TRBD1 (5 bases). The clonotype was recovered from a young woman with Graves disease. The CDR3 nucleotides are TGTGCCAGCAGTGCAGGGCTCGATCAGCCCCAGCATTTT. Translation gives CASSAGLDQPQHF.